The T cell receptor beta chain under discussion was sequenced for a study of cytomegalovirus exposure and HLA in healthy donors. Profiling relied on immunoSEQ multiplex PCR, and the TCRdb table lists in-frame clones only, not all of them. The profile shows roughly 57,000 clones, roughly 93% of them singletons. This clone occurred once. Its antigen is unknown. This CDR3 region has 15 residues. CDR1 SEHNR and CDR2 FQNEAQ come from the germline V gene (reference sequence). The J segment lost 3 bases and the V segment lost 5 bases, leaving 6 bases of the junction unmatched. Study results and caveats: Both high specificity and high sensitivity reportedly marked the classifier's diagnosis of cytomegalovirus status. Rare sequences made up most TCRs, while some public TCRs were found in many donors.

Sequences were obtained from PBMCs. The source is a woman between 18 and 29 years old in good health and CMV-seropositive. V usage is TRBV7-9 and J usage is TRBJ2-2; 7 nucleotides agree with TRBD1. The CDR3, as DNA: TGTGCCAGCAGCGAAGCCACAGGGGACACCGGGGAGCTGTTTTTT. This translates into CASSEATGDTGELFF.